This T cell receptor (beta chain) was sequenced for a study of T cell responses to AZD1222 COVID-19 vaccine. Findings of the study overall: Repertoires were sampled only after the peak T cell response.

Pooling covered second doses at about 4 or about 12 weeks. Clones were sequenced by immunoSEQ multiplex PCR, and TCRdb holds only the in-frame ones, with some missing. The table records 150,000 to 200,000 clones, about 92% of them present only once. As for this clone: What it binds is not known.

Trimming stripped 4 bases from V and 0 bases from J, with 16 bases between. This CDR3 has 16 amino acids. Germline assignment: CDR1 SGHNT and CDR2 YYREEE (reference sequence). Sequences were derived from peripheral blood, sampled 28 days after the second AZD1222 dose. The chain has TRBV5-4 and TRBJ1-2; tentative D call: TRBD1 (6 bases). The TCR originated in an adult who received the AZD1222 COVID-19 vaccine. DNA of the CDR3: TGTGCCAGCAGCCCCCAAACAGGGACGGCTAACTATGGCTACACCTTC. Amino acids: CASSPQTGTANYGYTF.